One sample yielded the 25 T cell receptor beta chains listed below, sequenced in a study of response to subunit inactivated influenza vaccine. TCRdb passed the RT-PCR reads through MiXCR, listing each CDR3 protein once. Here the sample spans 500,000 to 600,000 distinct CDR3 sequences, 7.5% to 8.5% being singletons. The source material was PBMCs from blood, sampled about 24 months after vaccination. The receptors come from a man between 50 and 75 years old who received an inactivated influenza vaccine.

The rearrangement joins TRBV24-1 to TRBJ2-7, with D hard to call. Germline-derived CDR1 and CDR2 are KGHDR and SFDVKD. The CDR3 loop spans 14 amino acids. Trimming took 7 bases from V and 2 from J, leaving 14 bases between them. CDR3 sequence reads: CATRTFRLPYEQYF. CDR3 nucleotides: TGTGCCACCAGAACTTTTCGGTTACCCTACGAGCAGTACTTC.

This clonotype has ten or more counts. The chain carries TRBV6-5 and TRBJ1-1; D is ambiguous. Germline V gives CDR1 MNHEY, CDR2 SVGAGI. The ends were cut back, 0 bases at V and 1 base at J, with 6 bases in the middle. This CDR3 contains 14 residues. The CDR3 DNA is TGTGCCAGCAGTTACTCGAAGTCGAACACTGAAGCTTTCTTT. Translation gives CASSYSKSNTEAFF.

This clonotype was detected only a few times. The V and J genes are TRBV7-2 and TRBJ1-3; 9 bases map to TRBD1. The germline gives CDR1 SGHTA, CDR2 FQGNSA. The CDR3 length is 15 residues. J was trimmed by 4 bases and V by 5 bases; bases with no gene match: 6. CDR3 protein: CASSPHRGPGNTIYF. The CDR3 DNA reads as TGTGCCAGCAGCCCACACAGGGGGCCAGGAAACACCATATATTTT.

This chain connects TRBV7-2 to TRBJ2-5, with 11 bases matching TRBD2. The trim removed 3 bases at V and 3 bases at J, leaving 9 bases unmatched. Germline-derived CDR1 and CDR2 are SGHTA and FQGNSA. The CDR3 covers 17 residues. For the CDR3, the DNA is TGTGCCAGCAGCTTGACCGGGGGGACTAGCGGTAAAGAGACCCAGTACTTC. Translated: CASSLTGGTSGKETQYF. Filled out from reference TRBV7-2 and TRBJ2-5, the complete variable domain reads GAGVSQSPSNKVTEKGKDVELRCDPISGHTALYWYRQSLGQGLEFLIYFQGNSAPDKSGLPSDRFSAERTGGSVSTLTIQRTQQEDSAVYLCASSLTGGTSGKETQYFGPGTRLLVL.

This chain uses TRBV19 with TRBJ2-3; weak D call: TRBD2 (5 bases). Trimming took off 6 bases at V and 0 bases at J, with 13 bases between the two ends. The CDR3 loop spans 15 amino acids. Germline V gives CDR1 LNHDA, CDR2 SQIVND (reference sequence). CDR3 sequence: CASRTNSWSTDTQYF. DNA of the CDR3: TGTGCCAGTAGGACTAATAGTTGGAGCACAGATACGCAGTATTTT.

This clonotype was seen repeatedly, ten times or more. The rearrangement joins TRBV20-1 to TRBJ2-7; D is possibly TRBD1 or TRBD2 (5 bases each). Looked up from germline, CDR1 is DFQATT and CDR2 is SNEGSKA (reference sequence). Deletions cut 6 bases from V and 6 bases from J, with 18 bases between. The CDR3 runs to 13 residues. The CDR3 DNA reads TGCAGTGCGCCCGGGACCGGACTTTTCGAGCAGTACTTC. Translating gives CSAPGTGLFEQYF.

The chain links TRBV14 to TRBJ1-2, with TRBD1 as a possible D gene (5 bases). Trimming pared 2 bases from V and 4 bases from J, leaving 8 bases between. The length of the CDR3 is 13 residues. Per the germline V gene, CDR1 is SGHDN and CDR2 is FVKESK. CDR3 in DNA: TGTGCCAGCAGCCAACTAGGGACCTATGGCTACACCTTC. It specifies CASSQLGTYGYTF. The full variable domain, with the rest looked up from reference TRBV14 and TRBJ1-2, is EAGVTQFPSHSVIEKGQTVTLRCDPISGHDNLYWYRRVMGKEIKFLLHFVKESKQDESGMPNNRFLAERTGGTYSTLKVQPAELEDSGVYFCASSQLGTYGYTFGSGTRLTVV.

This clonotype was counted a few times. The chain recombines TRBV5-1 with TRBJ1-2; no clear D gene. The CDR3 is 14 amino acids. Looked up from germline, CDR1 is SGHRS and CDR2 is YFSETQ. Trimming pared 0 bases from V and 2 bases from J, leaving 8 bases between. The CDR3 bases are TGCGCCAGCAGCTTGGCCGCCGTCAACTATGGCTACACCTTC. Translating it yields CASSLAAVNYGYTF.

This clonotype turned up a few times. J is TRBJ1-5 and V is TRBV19; 8 nucleotides line up with TRBD1. V was clipped by 8 bases and J by 6 bases; unmatched bases: 6. This CDR3 has 13 residues. CDR1 and CDR2 (germline): LNHDA, SQIVND (reference sequence). As DNA, the CDR3 is TGTGCCAGTGACAGGGGAGCGCTTCAGCCCCAGCATTTT. Translation: CASDRGALQPQHF.

This chain joins TRBV6-5 and TRBJ2-5, with D tentatively TRBD1 (5 bases). Between the trimmed V and J ends, which lost 4 bases and 1 base, there was a span of 10 bases. The length of the CDR3 is 14 residues. Germline assignment: CDR1 MNHEY and CDR2 SVGAGI. The CDR3 protein is CASSFQGFQETQYF. The CDR3 region has the DNA TGTGCCAGCAGTTTTCAGGGTTTCCAAGAGACCCAGTACTTC.

The chain has TRBV7-6 and TRBJ1-3, with a weak D call TRBD1 (5 bases). V shed 4 bases and J shed 0 bases, with 10 bases lying between them. The CDR3 contains 15 residues. Looked up from germline, CDR1 is SGHVS and CDR2 is FNYEAQ. Here the CDR3 reads CASSSDSLSGNTIYF. Here the CDR3 DNA reads TGTGCCAGCAGCTCCGACAGTCTCTCTGGAAACACCATATATTTT.

The rearrangement links TRBV7-9 to TRBJ2-1; no clear D. Germline V gene sequence: CDR1 SEHNR, CDR2 FQNEAQ (reference sequence). The CDR3 has 14 amino acids. V dropped 5 bases and J dropped 3 bases, with 11 bases sitting between them. The CDR3: CASSDNLFYNEQFF. The CDR3 coding sequence is TGTGCCAGCAGCGACAACCTTTTCTACAATGAGCAGTTCTTC. The entire variable domain, with the rest obtained from reference TRBV7-9 and TRBJ2-1, is as follows: DTGVSQNPRHKITKRGQNVTFRCDPISEHNRLYWYRQTLGQGPEFLTYFQNEAQLEKSRLLSDRFSAERPKGSFSTLEIQRTEQGDSAMYLCASSDNLFYNEQFFGPGTRLTVL.

For this clonotype: With a much larger clone just one base away, this may be a read error. The chain carries TRBV20-1 and TRBJ2-4; 8 nucleotides align to TRBD2. The germline CDR1 and CDR2 sequences are DFQATT and SNEGSKA (reference sequence). This CDR3 comprises 13 residues. DNA for the CDR3: TGCAGTGCTAGAGGGCCGGGGGGGGACATTCAGCACTTC. Translation: CSARGPGGDIQHF.

The rearrangement uses TRBV20-1 and TRBJ2-7; 7 bases fit TRBD1. The V gene end was trimmed by 6 bases and the J gene end by 4 bases; junction bases not matched to a gene: 12. From germline, CDR1 is DFQATT and CDR2 SNEGSKA (reference sequence). There are 14 residues in the CDR3. This chain's CDR3 is CSAAGGQVGYEQYF. The CDR3 region has the DNA TGCAGTGCCGCAGGGGGACAAGTAGGATACGAGCAGTACTTC.

Ten or more counts support this clonotype. The V and J genes are TRBV10-3 and TRBJ2-2, with D perhaps matching TRBD1 or TRBD2 (6 bases each). Germline V gene sequence: CDR1 ENHRY, CDR2 SYGVKD. Trimming removed 5 bases from V and 0 bases from J, with 19 bases in between. The CDR3 is 18 residues long. DNA of the CDR3: TGTGCCATCAGTTCGAGTTCTACAGGGAGGACGAACACCGGGGAGCTGTTTTTT. The encoded protein is CAISSSSTGRTNTGELFF.

In its sample, this clonotype was seen a few times. The genes are TRBV4-3 and TRBJ1-5; D remains unclear. Trimming left V 1 base short and J 4 bases short, with 8 bases between. Germline V CDR1 and CDR2: LGHNA, YSLEER. CDR3 length: 14 amino acids. The CDR3 sequence: CASSQAIGNQPQHF. CDR3 bases: TGCGCCAGCAGCCAAGCTATAGGGAATCAGCCCCAGCATTTT.

This clonotype came up a few times. The chain couples TRBV20-1 to TRBJ2-7, with TRBD2 matching over 7 bases. Per the germline V gene, CDR1 is DFQATT and CDR2 is SNEGSKA (reference sequence). Germline trimming cut 4 bases from V and 2 bases from J; bases unmatched to any gene: 8. The CDR3 has 14 amino acids. CDR3 nucleotides: TGCAGTGCTACACCGGGACTAAATACCTACGAGCAGTACTTC. This sequence encodes CSATPGLNTYEQYF.

This clonotype was counted between two and nine times. The CDR3 DNA reads TGTGCCAGCAGCCAATCGCCACAGGGGAACACCGGGGAGCTGTTTTTT. Protein product: CASSQSPQGNTGELFF. This chain joins TRBV7-9 and TRBJ2-2; TRBD1 is a possible D gene (6 bases). V was shortened by 5 bases and J by 1 base, with 14 bases between the two germline ends. Germline CDR1 is SEHNR and CDR2 is FQNEAQ (reference sequence). CDR3 length equals 16 residues.

This clonotype has a handful of counts. The chain couples TRBV10-3 to TRBJ1-3; D gene uncertain. Looked up from germline, CDR1 is ENHRY and CDR2 is SYGVKD. Trimming cost V 6 bases and J 9 bases, with 15 bases left between them. This CDR3 is 13 amino acids long. The DNA for the CDR3 is TGTGCCATCAGGTCCTCGACCGTGGGCACCATATATTTT. Translated: CAIRSSTVGTIYF.

This clonotype was picked up a small number of times. The CDR3 protein is CASSVASGGKETQYF. The CDR3 nucleotides read TGTGCCAGCAGCGTAGCGTCGGGGGGCAAGGAGACCCAGTACTTC. The genes are TRBV9 and TRBJ2-5; weak D call: TRBD2 (7 bases). V lost 0 bases, J lost 5 bases, and 14 bases lay in between. Germline V gene lookup returns CDR1 SGDLS and CDR2 YYNGEE. The CDR3 is 15 amino acids.

The V call is TRBV6-5, the J call TRBJ2-7; TRBD1 aligns across 10 bases. Trimming cost V 2 bases and J 2 bases; bases outside gene matches: 6. CDR3 length equals 16 residues. CDR1 and CDR2 from the germline V gene are MNHEY and SVGAGI. The CDR3 spells CASSYGGTGVPYEQYF. The CDR3 DNA is TGTGCCAGCAGTTACGGTGGGACAGGGGTCCCCTACGAGCAGTACTTC.

This clonotype came up many times. This sequence joins TRBV25-1 and TRBJ2-3; 7 bases align to TRBD2. V lost 8 bases to trimming and J lost 6 bases; unmatched junction nucleotides: 11. Germline V gene lookup returns CDR1 MGHDK and CDR2 SYGVNS. The length of the CDR3 is 14 residues. In DNA, the CDR3 is TGTGCCAGCCGACCGGGACTGGGGGGGGATACGCAGTATTTT. Its translation: CASRPGLGGDTQYF.

The chain employs TRBV11-2 and TRBJ2-5; D is undetermined. Trimming pared 0 bases from V and 4 bases from J, leaving 6 bases between. The CDR3 has 13 residues. Germline V gives CDR1 SGHAT, CDR2 FQNNGV. The CDR3 DNA reads as TGTGCCAGCAGCTTAGATCAGGCAGAGACCCAGTACTTC. It encodes CASSLDQAETQYF.

The V gene is TRBV12-3 or TRBV12-4, the J gene TRBJ2-1; D not resolved. With 5 bases removed from V and 7 bases from J, the gap between germline ends came to 9 bases. The CDR3 extends over 12 amino acids. CDR3 nucleotides: TGTGCCAGCAGTCCCGCGTTGAATGAGCAGTTCTTC. Encoded protein: CASSPALNEQFF.

CDR3 nucleotides: TGCAGCGTCCTAGGGGCAGGAGCTAGCAATCAGCCCCAGCATTTT. Protein product: CSVLGAGASNQPQHF. The chain has TRBV29-1 and TRBJ1-5; maybe TRBD1 (5 bases). V lost 6 bases and J 0 bases, leaving 15 bases between the germline ends. The CDR3 covers 15 residues. Germline V CDR1 and CDR2: SQVTM, ANQGSEA.